The subject of this entry is one TCR beta chain. Antigen specificity is unknown. At one end, the junction sequence differs from germline, possibly due to a read error. The data originate from a study of graft-versus-host responses after intestinal transplantation. About the study: The transplants performed in recipients were multivisceral, liver-intestinal, or isolated intestinal. Every recipient had anti-thymocyte globulin induction and approximately three years of tacrolimus plus steroids. Points from the study as a whole: Recipient marrow showed GvH clones, some seen first in ileum or blood.

Repertoires were generated with immunoSEQ multiplex PCR, while TCRdb's copy carries only in-frame clones and drops some. The table includes 20,000 to 25,000 clones, approximately 94% detected once. The V gene's germline CDR1 is LNHDA and CDR2 SQIVND (reference sequence). This CDR3 is built from 13 residues. The sample in question was PBMCs, obtained 156 days after intestinal transplant. V gene TRBV19 combines with J gene TRBJ2-2, with 10 bases lining up with TRBD2. The TCR sequence derives from a human patient who received an intestinal transplant, so some T cells may come from the graft donor. The CDR3 DNA follows: TGCGGGGCGGGGACTAGCGCCACCGGGGAGCTGTTTTTT. Translation: CGAGTSATGELFF.